What follows are 3 T cell receptor beta chains derived from one specimen sequenced in a study (dated by TCRdb to 2021 to 2024). Libraries were made using the immunoSEQ multiplex PCR assay. TCRdb re-hosts the immuneACCESS table, in-frame sequences only. Its copies lack some clones; in the studies checked, an unresolved V gene accounts for under half of them, and the cause for the rest is not known. In this sample the table shows some 48,000 clones, roughly 93% of which occur a single time. The ten largest account for approximately 12% of the sample. What was sequenced was PBMCs. The receptors derive from a man in his forties with rheumatoid arthritis.

The chain joins TRBV19 to TRBJ1-1; 12 bases are a match to TRBD1. Germline loops: CDR1 LNHDA, CDR2 SQIVND (reference sequence). The CDR3 runs to 15 residues. The V segment lost 3 bases and the J segment 8 bases; nucleotides outside the gene matches: 7. The CDR3 reads CASSMAGTGGREAFF. Here the CDR3 DNA reads TGTGCCAGTAGTATGGCCGGGACAGGGGGCAGGGAAGCTTTCTTT.

This chain connects TRBV7-6 to TRBJ2-1, with TRBD1 identical over 8 bases. The CDR3 extends over 15 amino acids. CDR1 is SGHVS and CDR2 is FNYEAQ in the germline V gene. After removal of 3 bases from V and 7 bases from J, the junction contained 8 bases not matched to a gene. Here the CDR3 reads CASSFDRGLGNEQFF. The DNA of the CDR3 is TGTGCCAGCAGCTTCGACAGGGGTTTGGGGAATGAGCAGTTCTTC. Variable domain in full (rest from reference TRBV7-6 and TRBJ2-1): GAGVSQSPRYKVTKRGQDVALRCDPISGHVSLYWYRQALGQGPEFLTYFNYEAQQDKSGLPNDRFSAERPEGSISTLTIQRTEQRDSAMYRCASSFDRGLGNEQFFGPGTRLTVL.

This clone was counted once. J is TRBJ1-5 and V is TRBV30; D is ambiguous. This CDR3 has 12 amino acids. From germline, CDR1 is GTSNPN and CDR2 SVGIG (reference sequence). V gave up 2 bases and J gave up 0 bases, with 2 bases separating them. CDR3 amino acids: CAWSYSNQPQHF. DNA for the CDR3: TGTGCCTGGAGTTATAGCAATCAGCCCCAGCATTTT.